Described below is a single T cell receptor beta chain sequence and its context. Its target is unknown. Every sample yielded at least 6 million isolated PBMCs. The data belong to a study of blood T cells in healthy people across ages. The use of a sample-barcoded 5' primer and a J-beta primer mix characterized a second PCR of roughly 7 to 12 cycles. Via MiXCR, TCRdb re-called the 5' RACE reads, giving one row per CDR3 protein. The table lists about 1 million distinct CDR3 sequences, 45% of them singletons. The study, taken as a whole, reports: With age, beta diversity per million T cells declined roughly linearly, significantly by about 37.

The sample consisted of blood. The receptor was isolated from an older woman in good health.

The CDR3, as DNA: TGTGCCAGCAGCAATATCCGCGGAGCTTTCTTT. Encoded protein: CASSNIRGAFF. The chain uses TRBV14 and TRBJ1-1; D unresolved. The germline CDR1 and CDR2 sequences are SGHDN and FVKESK. This CDR3 contains 11 residues. V was clipped by 5 bases and J by 10 bases, with 11 bases between them.